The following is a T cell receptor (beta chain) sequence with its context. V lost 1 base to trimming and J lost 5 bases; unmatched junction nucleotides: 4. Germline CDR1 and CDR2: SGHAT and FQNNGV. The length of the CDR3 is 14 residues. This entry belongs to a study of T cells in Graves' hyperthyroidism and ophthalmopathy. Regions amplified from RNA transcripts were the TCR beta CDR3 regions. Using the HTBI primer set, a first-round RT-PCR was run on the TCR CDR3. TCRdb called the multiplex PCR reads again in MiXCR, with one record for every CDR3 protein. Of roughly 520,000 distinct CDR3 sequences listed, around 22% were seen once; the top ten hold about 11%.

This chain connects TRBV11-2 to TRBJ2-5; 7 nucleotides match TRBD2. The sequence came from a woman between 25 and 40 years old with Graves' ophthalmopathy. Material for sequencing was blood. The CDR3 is CASSLAWGGETQYF. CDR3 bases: TGTGCCAGCAGCTTAGCTTGGGGGGGGGAGACCCAGTACTTC.